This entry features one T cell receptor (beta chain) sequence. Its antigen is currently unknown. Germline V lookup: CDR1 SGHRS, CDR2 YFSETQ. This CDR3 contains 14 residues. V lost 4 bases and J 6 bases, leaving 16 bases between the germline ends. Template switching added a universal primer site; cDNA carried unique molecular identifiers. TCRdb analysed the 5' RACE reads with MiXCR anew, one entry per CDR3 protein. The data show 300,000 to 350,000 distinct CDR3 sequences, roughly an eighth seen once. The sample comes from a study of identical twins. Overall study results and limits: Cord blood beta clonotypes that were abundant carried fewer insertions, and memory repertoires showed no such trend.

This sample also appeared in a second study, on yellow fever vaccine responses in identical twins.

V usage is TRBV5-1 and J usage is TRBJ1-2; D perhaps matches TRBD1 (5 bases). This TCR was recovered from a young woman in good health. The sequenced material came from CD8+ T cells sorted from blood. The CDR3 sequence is CASSARVDRDGYTF. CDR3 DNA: TGCGCCAGCAGCGCCAGGGTGGATCGTGATGGCTACACCTTC.